This T cell receptor (beta chain) emerged from a study of beta chain features in type 1 diabetes. Study outcomes and limitations: High TCR expression in some cells could lead to their over-representation in cDNA sequencing. Compared to healthy donors, patients appeared to have naive, central memory and Treg TCRB repertoires that were more alike.

This clone has only a few counts. The antigen is not known. Germline loops: CDR1 MNHEY, CDR2 SVGAGI. V shed 2 bases and J shed 11 bases, with 13 bases lying between them. The CDR3 is made up of 13 amino acids. Isolated RNA was reverse transcribed in full, so expressed TCRB transcripts were sequenced. Clones were sequenced by immunoSEQ multiplex PCR, and TCRdb holds only the in-frame ones, with some missing. The sample includes about 130,000 clones, about 9.2% of them seen just once. The gene calls are TRBV6-5 and TRBJ2-1; TRBD1 is a possible D gene (5 bases). The sequenced material came from central memory CD4+ T cells from blood. The clonotype was recovered from a man between 18 and 35 years old in good health. CDR3 sequence reads: CASSYLRQRQQFF. In nucleotides, the CDR3 is TGTGCCAGCAGTTACCTGCGACAGCGACAGCAGTTCTTC.